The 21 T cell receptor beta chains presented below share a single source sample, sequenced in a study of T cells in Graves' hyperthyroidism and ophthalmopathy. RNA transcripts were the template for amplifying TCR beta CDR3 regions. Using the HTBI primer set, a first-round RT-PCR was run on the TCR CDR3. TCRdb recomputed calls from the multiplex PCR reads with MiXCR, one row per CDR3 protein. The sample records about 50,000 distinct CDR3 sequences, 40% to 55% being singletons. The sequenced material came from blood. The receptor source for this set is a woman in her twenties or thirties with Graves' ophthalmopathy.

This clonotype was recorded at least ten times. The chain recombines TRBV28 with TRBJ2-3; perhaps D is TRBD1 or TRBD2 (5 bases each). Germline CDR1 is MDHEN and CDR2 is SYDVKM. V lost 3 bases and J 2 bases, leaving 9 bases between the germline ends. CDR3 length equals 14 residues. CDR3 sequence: CASSFVGDTDTQYF. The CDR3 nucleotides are TGTGCCAGCAGTTTTGTGGGGGACACAGATACGCAGTATTTT.

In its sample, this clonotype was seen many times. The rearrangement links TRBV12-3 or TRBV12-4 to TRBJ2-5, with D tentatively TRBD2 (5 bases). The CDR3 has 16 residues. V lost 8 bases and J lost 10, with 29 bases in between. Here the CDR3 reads CASRPGHWETPRDQYF. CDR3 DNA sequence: TGTGCCAGCCGCCCTGGGCACTGGGAGACCCCAAGGGACCAGTACTTC.

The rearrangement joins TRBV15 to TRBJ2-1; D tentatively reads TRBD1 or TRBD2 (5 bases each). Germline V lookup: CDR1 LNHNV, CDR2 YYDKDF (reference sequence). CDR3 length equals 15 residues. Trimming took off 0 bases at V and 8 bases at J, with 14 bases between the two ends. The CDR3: CATSRDLEGRDEQFF. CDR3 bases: TGTGCCACCAGCAGAGATCTAGAGGGGCGGGATGAGCAGTTCTTC.

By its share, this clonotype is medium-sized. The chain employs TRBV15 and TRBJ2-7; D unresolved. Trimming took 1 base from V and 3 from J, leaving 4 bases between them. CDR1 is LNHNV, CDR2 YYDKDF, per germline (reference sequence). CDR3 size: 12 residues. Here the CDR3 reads CATSRGGYEQYF. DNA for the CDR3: TGTGCCACCAGCAGAGGGGGCTACGAGCAGTACTTC.

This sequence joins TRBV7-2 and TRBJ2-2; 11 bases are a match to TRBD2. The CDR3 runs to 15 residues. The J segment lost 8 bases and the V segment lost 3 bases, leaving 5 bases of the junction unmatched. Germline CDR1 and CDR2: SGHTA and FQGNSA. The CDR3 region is CASSLGLAGGGELFF. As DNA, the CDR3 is TGTGCCAGCAGCTTGGGTCTAGCGGGAGGTGGGGAGCTGTTTTTT.

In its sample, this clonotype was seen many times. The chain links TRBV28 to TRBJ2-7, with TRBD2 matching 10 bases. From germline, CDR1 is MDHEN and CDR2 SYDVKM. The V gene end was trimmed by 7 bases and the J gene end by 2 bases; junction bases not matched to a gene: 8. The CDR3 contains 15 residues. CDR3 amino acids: CASTLTGLATYEQYF. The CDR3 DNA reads TGTGCCAGCACCCTAACGGGACTAGCGACCTACGAGCAGTACTTC.

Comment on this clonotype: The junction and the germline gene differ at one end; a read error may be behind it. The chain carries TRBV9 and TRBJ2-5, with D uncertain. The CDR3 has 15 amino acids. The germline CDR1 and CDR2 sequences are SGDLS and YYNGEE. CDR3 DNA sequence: TGTGCCAGCGGCGTAGACTCGGGTTACCAAGGGACCCAGTACTTC. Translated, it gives CASGVDSGYQGTQYF.

The CDR3 DNA sequence: TGTGCCAGCAGCTATGGACTCCAGTACTTC. Its translation: CASSYGLQYF. This chain connects TRBV7-2 to TRBJ2-5; the D gene is possibly TRBD2 (5 bases). Germline CDR1 SGHTA, CDR2 FQGNSA. Between the trimmed V and J ends, which lost 4 bases and 10 bases, there was a span of 7 bases. The CDR3 is made up of 10 amino acids.

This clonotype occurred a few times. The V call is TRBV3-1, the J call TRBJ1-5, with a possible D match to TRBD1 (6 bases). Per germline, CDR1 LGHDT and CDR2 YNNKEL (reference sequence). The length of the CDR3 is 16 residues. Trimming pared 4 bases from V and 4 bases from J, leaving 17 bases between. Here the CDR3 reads CASSPFVRGGNQPQHF. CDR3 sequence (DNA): TGTGCCAGCAGCCCCTTCGTGAGAGGGGGGAATCAGCCCCAGCATTTT. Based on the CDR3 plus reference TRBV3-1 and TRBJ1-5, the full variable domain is DTAVSQTPKYLVTQMGNDKSIKCEQNLGHDTMYWYKQDSKKFLKIMFSYNNKELIINETVPNRFSPKSPDKAHLNLHINSLELGDSAVYFCASSPFVRGGNQPQHFGDGTRLSIL.

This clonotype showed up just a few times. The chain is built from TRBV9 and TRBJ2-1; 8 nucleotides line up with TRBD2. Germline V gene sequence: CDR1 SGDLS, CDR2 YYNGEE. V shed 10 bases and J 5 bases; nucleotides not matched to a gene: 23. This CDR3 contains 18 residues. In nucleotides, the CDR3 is TGTGCCTGGACCCGTAAGCCCCTACTAGCGGAATATAACAATGAGCAGTTCTTC. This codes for CAWTRKPLLAEYNNEQFF.

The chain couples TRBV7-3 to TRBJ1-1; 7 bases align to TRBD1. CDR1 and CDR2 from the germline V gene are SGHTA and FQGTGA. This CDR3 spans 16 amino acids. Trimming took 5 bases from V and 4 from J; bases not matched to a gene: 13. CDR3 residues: CASSLAAGGLGTEAFF. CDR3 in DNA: TGTGCCAGCAGCCTAGCCGCAGGGGGTTTAGGCACTGAAGCTTTCTTT.

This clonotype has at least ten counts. CDR3: CASSSTGISGEKLFF. In DNA form, the CDR3 reads TGTGCCAGCAGTTCTACAGGGATTTCGGGTGAAAAACTGTTTTTT. J is TRBJ1-4 and V is TRBV12-3 or TRBV12-4, with D possibly TRBD1 on 6 matching bases. The CDR3 consists of 15 residues. V lost 4 bases and J lost 7, with 16 bases in between.

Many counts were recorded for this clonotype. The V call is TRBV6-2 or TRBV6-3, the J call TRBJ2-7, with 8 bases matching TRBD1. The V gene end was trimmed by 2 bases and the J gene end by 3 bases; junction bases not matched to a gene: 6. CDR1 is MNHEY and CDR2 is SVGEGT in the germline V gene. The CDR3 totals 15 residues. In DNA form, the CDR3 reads TGTGCCAGCAGTTACACAGGGGGTACGGTCTACGAGCAGTACTTC. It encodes CASSYTGGTVYEQYF.

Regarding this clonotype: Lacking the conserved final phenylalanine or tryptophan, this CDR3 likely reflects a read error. CDR3 protein: CASRAPGLSSYEQYL. The DNA for the CDR3 is TGTGCCAGCAGAGCTCCGGGGTTAAGCTCCTACGAGCAGTACCTC. The gene calls are TRBV28 and TRBJ2-7; maybe TRBD2 (5 bases). Germline CDR1 and CDR2: MDHEN and SYDVKM. Trimming removed 6 bases from V and 0 bases from J, with 15 bases in between. The CDR3 has 15 amino acids.

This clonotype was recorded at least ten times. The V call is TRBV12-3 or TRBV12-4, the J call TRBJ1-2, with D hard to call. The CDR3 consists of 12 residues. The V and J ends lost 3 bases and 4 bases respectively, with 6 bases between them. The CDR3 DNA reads TGTGCCAGCAGTTTGAACAGCTATGGCTACACCTTC. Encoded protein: CASSLNSYGYTF.

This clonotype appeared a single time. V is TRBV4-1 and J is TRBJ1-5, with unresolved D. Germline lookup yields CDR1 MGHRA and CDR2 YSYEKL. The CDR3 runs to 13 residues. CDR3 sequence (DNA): TGCGTCAGTAGCCGGGGTGGCGATCAGCCCCAGCATTTT. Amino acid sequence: CVSSRGGDQPQHF.

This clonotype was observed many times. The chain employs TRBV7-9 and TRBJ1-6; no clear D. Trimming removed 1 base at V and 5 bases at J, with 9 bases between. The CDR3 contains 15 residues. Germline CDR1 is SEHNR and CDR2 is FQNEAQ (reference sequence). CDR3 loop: CASSLVGSDNSPLHF. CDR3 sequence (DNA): TGTGCCAGCAGCTTAGTTGGGTCAGATAATTCACCCCTCCACTTT.

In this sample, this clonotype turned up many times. The CDR3 loop reads CASSLAAETQYF. Here the CDR3 DNA reads TGTGCCAGCAGCTTGGCGGCGGAGACCCAGTACTTC. This chain uses TRBV5-8 with TRBJ2-5; D is unresolved. CDR3 size: 12 residues. The V end lost 0 bases, the J end lost 5 bases, and 5 bases lay between the germline ends. Germline assignment: CDR1 SGHTS and CDR2 YDEGEE.

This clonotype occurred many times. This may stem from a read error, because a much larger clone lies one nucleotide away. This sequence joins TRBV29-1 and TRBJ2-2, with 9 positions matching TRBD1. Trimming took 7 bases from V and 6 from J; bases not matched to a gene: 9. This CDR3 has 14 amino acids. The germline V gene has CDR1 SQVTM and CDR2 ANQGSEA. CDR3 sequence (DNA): TGCAGCGCACGGGACAGGGAAGTTGCCGGGGAGCTGTTTTTT. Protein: CSARDREVAGELFF.

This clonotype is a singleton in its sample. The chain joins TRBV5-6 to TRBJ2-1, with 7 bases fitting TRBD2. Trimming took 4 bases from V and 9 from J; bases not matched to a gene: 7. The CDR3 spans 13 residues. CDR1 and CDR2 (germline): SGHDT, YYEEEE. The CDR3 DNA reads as TGTGCCAGCAGCCCTAGGCGGGGGAGTGAGCAGTTCTTC. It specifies CASSPRRGSEQFF.

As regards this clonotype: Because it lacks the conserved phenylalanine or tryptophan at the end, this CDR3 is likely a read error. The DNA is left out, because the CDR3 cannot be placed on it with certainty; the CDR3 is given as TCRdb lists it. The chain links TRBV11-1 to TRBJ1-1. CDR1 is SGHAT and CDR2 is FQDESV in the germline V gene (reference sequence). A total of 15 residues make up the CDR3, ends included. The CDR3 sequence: CASRPRGGANTEAVL.